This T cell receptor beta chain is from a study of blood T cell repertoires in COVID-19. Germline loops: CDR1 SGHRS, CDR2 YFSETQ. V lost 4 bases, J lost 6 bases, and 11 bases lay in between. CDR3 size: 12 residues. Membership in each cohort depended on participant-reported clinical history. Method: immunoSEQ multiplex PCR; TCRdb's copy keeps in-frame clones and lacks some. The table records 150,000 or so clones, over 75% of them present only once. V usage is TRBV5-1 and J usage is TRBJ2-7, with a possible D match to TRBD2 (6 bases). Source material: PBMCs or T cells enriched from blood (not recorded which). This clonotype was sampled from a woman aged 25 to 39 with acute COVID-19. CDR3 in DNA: TGCGCCAGCAGCCTAGCCGGGGGCGAGCAGTACTTC. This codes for CASSLAGGEQYF.